This TCR beta chain was retrieved from a study of cytomegalovirus exposure and HLA in healthy donors. Overall study findings and caveats: Within a later analysis, the majority of CMV-associated TCR beta chains appeared HLA-restricted. Exclusion applied to some V segments, including TRBV6-2 and TRBV6-3, as they were indistinguishable. Later analysis showed TCR association rates varying by HLA locus, highest for DRB1 and lowest for HLA-C.

This clone came up a few times. What it binds is not known. Both 60 Vbeta primers and 13 Jbeta primers went into the PCR. Here immunoSEQ multiplex PCR was the method, and the copy in TCRdb shows in-frame clones only, minus some. The sample has 88,000 or so clones, around 60% seen once; the top ten hold 4.4%. Germline CDR1 SGHRS, CDR2 YFSETQ. Trimming cost V 3 bases and J 4 bases; bases outside gene matches: 3. The CDR3 is 13 amino acids. The sequence came from a male donor in good health and CMV-seropositive. Sequencing was performed on PBMCs. This sequence joins TRBV5-1 and TRBJ1-2; the match to TRBD1 covers 7 bases. The CDR3 sequence is CASSSDRPYGYTF. The DNA for the CDR3 is TGCGCCAGCAGCTCGGACAGGCCCTATGGCTACACCTTC. The whole variable domain, filled in from reference TRBV5-1 and TRBJ1-2, reads KAGVTQTPRYLIKTRGQQVTLSCSPISGHRSVSWYQQTPGQGLQFLFEYFSETQRNKGNFPGRFSGRQFSNSRSEMNVSTLELGDSALYLCASSSDRPYGYTFGSGTRLTVV.